The rows below give T cell receptor beta chains drawn from one sample of a study of shared clonotypes between healthy human individuals. Sequencing was performed with immunoSEQ multiplex PCR; in TCRdb, only in-frame clones are kept and a portion is missing. The repertoire holds over 2 million clones, with about 95% as singletons. Sequenced material: naive CD8+ T cells sorted from blood. Source of these receptors: a man between 18 and 29 years old in good health. The CDR3 runs from the conserved cysteine through the conserved F or W. D genes are given only for firm matches. The size entry is marked missing in some rows and otherwise reads once, few, many or a size class.

abundance	v_gene	d_gene	j_gene	CDR3aa	CDR3nt
NA	TRBV2	NA	TRBJ2-4	CASSEKGPGGDIAKNIQYF	TGTGCCAGCAGTGAAAAGGGTCCTGGAGGGGATATAGCCAAAAACATTCAGTACTTC
NA	TRBV7-6	NA	TRBJ2-5	CASSLAGNQETQYF	TGTGCCAGCAGCTTAGCCGGCAACCAAGAGACCCAGTACTTC
NA	TRBV6-1	TRBD2	TRBJ2-5	CASSEGPGLAGEETQYF	TGTGCCAGCAGTGAAGGCCCCGGACTAGCGGGGGAAGAGACCCAGTACTTC
NA	TRBV6-1	TRBD1	TRBJ1-5	CASSEVPGQGARQPQHF	TGTGCCAGCAGTGAAGTTCCGGGACAGGGGGCTAGACAGCCCCAGCATTTT
NA	TRBV28	NA	TRBJ1-1	CASSWRGVTEAFF	TGTGCCAGCAGTTGGAGGGGAGTCACTGAAGCTTTCTTT
NA	TRBV7-4	NA	TRBJ1-1	CASSSRSGEFTEAFF	TGTGCCAGCAGCTCCAGGTCTGGAGAGTTCACTGAAGCTTTCTTT
NA	TRBV14	TRBD1	TRBJ2-3	CASSQGRDSSTDTQYF	TGTGCCAGCAGCCAAGGCCGGGACAGTAGCACAGATACGCAGTATTTT
NA	TRBV13	NA	TRBJ1-3	CASSLRGQKNTIYF	TGTGCCAGCAGCTTAAGAGGACAGAAAAACACCATATATTTT
NA	TRBV19	NA	TRBJ1-6	CASSIRNEQYNSPLHF	TGTGCCAGTAGTATAAGAAACGAGCAGTATAATTCACCCCTCCACTTT
NA	TRBV30	NA	TRBJ1-1	CAWNQGPNTEAFF	TGTGCCTGGAACCAGGGCCCGAACACTGAAGCTTTCTTT
NA	TRBV4-1	TRBD1	TRBJ1-2	CASSPQPYLTGIETYGYTF	TGCGCCAGCAGCCCCCAACCCTATCTGACAGGGATAGAGACCTATGGCTACACCTTC
NA	TRBV5-3	TRBD1	TRBJ2-1	CARSPHDREGNEQFF	TGTGCCAGAAGCCCCCACGACAGGGAAGGGAATGAGCAGTTCTTC
NA	TRBV28	TRBD1	TRBJ1-5	CASSLTGAFQPQHF	TGTGCCAGCAGTCTGACAGGGGCCTTTCAGCCCCAGCATTTT
NA	TRBV7-9	NA	TRBJ2-7	CASSPIGAYEQYF	TGTGCCAGCAGCCCGATTGGGGCCTACGAGCAGTACTTC
NA	TRBV6-1	NA	TRBJ1-2	CASFRRGANYGYTF	TGTGCCAGCTTTAGAAGGGGAGCTAACTATGGCTACACCTTC
NA	TRBV4-1	TRBD1	TRBJ1-5	CASSQVPGQGGQPQHF	TGCGCCAGCAGCCAAGTACCGGGACAGGGTGGTCAGCCCCAGCATTTT
NA	TRBV7-9	TRBD1	TRBJ1-3	CASSSPSRGDSGNTIYF	TGTGCCAGCAGCTCTCCTTCCAGGGGGGACTCTGGAAACACCATATATTTT
NA	TRBV7-7	NA	TRBJ1-1	CASSLIENTEAFF	TGTGCTAGCAGCTTAATAGAGAACACTGAAGCTTTCTTT
NA	TRBV5-6	NA	TRBJ1-2	CASSLGRDINYGYTF	TGTGCCAGCAGCTTGGGGCGGGACATTAACTATGGCTACACCTTC
once	TRBV28	NA	TRBJ1-6	CASSWKGEPNSPLHF	TGTGCCAGCAGTTGGAAGGGGGAACCTAATTCACCCCTCCACTTT
NA	TRBV28	NA	TRBJ1-5	CASSFQTNQPQHF	TGTGCCAGCAGTTTTCAGACCAATCAGCCCCAGCATTTT
NA	TRBV7-9	NA	TRBJ2-1	CASSLLGVPTYNEQFF	TGTGCCAGCAGCCTGTTGGGTGTCCCCACATACAATGAGCAGTTCTTC
NA	TRBV4-1	NA	TRBJ1-5	CASSQDLSAGYQPQHF	TGCGCCAGCAGCCAAGATCTATCGGCGGGTTATCAGCCCCAGCATTTT
NA	TRBV9	TRBD2	TRBJ2-3	CASSRSDGEGFALGDTQYF	TGTGCCAGCAGCCGTAGCGATGGGGAGGGGTTTGCTTTGGGAGATACGCAGTATTTT
NA	TRBV6-6	NA	TRBJ2-7	CASSSPGLMLYEQYF	TGTGCCAGCAGTTCCCCGGGACTGATGCTCTACGAGCAGTACTTC
NA	TRBV27	TRBD2	TRBJ2-3	CASSLQGEGDTQYF	TGTGCCAGCAGTTTACAAGGGGAGGGAGATACGCAGTATTTT
NA	TRBV7-9	NA	TRBJ2-2	CASSWTGLANTGELFF	TGTGCCAGCAGCTGGACGGGTCTAGCGAACACCGGGGAGCTGTTTTTT
NA	TRBV10-2	NA	TRBJ1-1	CASSEWSEEAFF	TGCGCCAGCAGTGAGTGGTCGGAAGAAGCTTTCTTT
NA	TRBV9	NA	TRBJ1-1	CASSVDDGDTEAFF	TGTGCCAGCAGCGTAGACGATGGGGACACTGAAGCTTTCTTT
NA	TRBV30	TRBD2	TRBJ2-7	CAWSIGLAAYEQYF	TGTGCCTGGAGTATAGGACTAGCAGCCTACGAGCAGTACTTC
NA	TRBV4-3	TRBD2	TRBJ2-1	CASSHAGLAGVRDEQFF	TGCGCCAGCAGCCACGCGGGACTAGCGGGAGTAAGGGATGAGCAGTTCTTC
once	TRBV29-1	TRBD2	TRBJ2-1	CSASGDYYNEQFF	TGCAGCGCTAGCGGGGACTATTACAATGAGCAGTTCTTC
once	TRBV27	NA	TRBJ1-3	CASSVNIAFGNTIYF	TGTGCCAGCAGTGTGAACATCGCCTTTGGAAACACCATATATTTT
NA	TRBV4-3	NA	TRBJ2-3	CASSQWTGTDTQYF	TGCGCCAGCAGCCAGTGGACAGGCACAGATACGCAGTATTTT
NA	TRBV5-1	NA	TRBJ2-1	CASSSPNNAVVLGSQFF	TGCGCCAGCAGCTCGCCAAACAACGCGGTTGTCTTGGGTTCTCAGTTCTTC
NA	TRBV7-6	NA	TRBJ2-5	CASSLWASEETQYF	TGTGCCAGCAGCTTATGGGCGTCAGAAGAGACCCAGTACTTC
few	TRBV29-1	NA	TRBJ2-2	CSVERGNGELFF	TGCAGCGTTGAACGGGGGAACGGGGAGCTGTTTTTT
NA	TRBV4-3	TRBD1	TRBJ1-2	CASSQDVATGGRNYGYTF	TGCGCCAGCAGCCAAGATGTGGCAACAGGGGGTCGAAACTATGGCTACACCTTC
NA	TRBV15	TRBD2	TRBJ2-7	CATSRGELAGSYEQYF	TGTGCCACCAGCAGAGGGGAACTAGCGGGGAGTTACGAGCAGTACTTC
NA	TRBV11-2	NA	TRBJ2-1	CASSFWGDEQFF	TGTGCCAGCAGCTTTTGGGGGGATGAGCAGTTCTTC
NA	TRBV14	NA	TRBJ2-4	CASSQERIGAKNIQYF	TGTGCCAGCAGCCAAGAAAGAATCGGAGCCAAAAACATTCAGTACTTC
NA	TRBV7-2	NA	TRBJ2-1	CASSLQSGGMFF	TGTGCCAGCAGCTTACAGTCCGGGGGAATGTTCTTC
NA	TRBV7-2	TRBD1	TRBJ1-1	CASSLVTGGLLNTEAFF	TGTGCCAGCAGCTTAGTGACAGGGGGCTTACTGAACACTGAAGCTTTCTTT
NA	TRBV11-3	NA	TRBJ2-1	CASSYLSGKQFF	TGTGCCAGCAGCTACCTTAGCGGTAAACAGTTCTTC
NA	TRBV5-1	NA	TRBJ2-2	CASSLYANTGELFF	TGCGCCAGCAGCTTGTACGCGAACACCGGGGAGCTGTTTTTT
NA	TRBV4-1	NA	TRBJ2-1	CASSQDAGRSIYNEQFF	TGCGCCAGCAGCCAGGACGCCGGGAGATCGATCTACAATGAGCAGTTCTTC
NA	TRBV29-1	NA	TRBJ2-1	CSVVANYNEQFF	TGCAGCGTTGTTGCTAACTACAATGAGCAGTTCTTC
NA	TRBV28	NA	TRBJ2-7	CASRTDGYEQYF	TGTGCCAGCAGAACCGACGGTTACGAGCAGTACTTC
NA	TRBV13	NA	TRBJ2-2	CASSLGNGELFF	TGTGCCAGCAGCTTAGGTAACGGGGAGCTGTTTTTT
NA	TRBV5-6	NA	TRBJ2-1	CASSLVVGDNEQFF	TGTGCCAGCAGCTTGGTAGTGGGGGACAATGAGCAGTTCTTC
once	TRBV30	NA	TRBJ1-4	CAWSVNAGSDEKLFF	TGTGCCTGGAGTGTTAACGCAGGGTCGGATGAAAAACTGTTTTTT
NA	TRBV27	NA	TRBJ2-1	CASSPTTGYNEQFF	TGTGCCAGCAGTCCGACGACAGGTTACAATGAGCAGTTCTTC
NA	TRBV6-5	NA	TRBJ1-1	CASSYNPTVNTEAFF	TGTGCCAGCAGTTACAACCCGACAGTGAACACTGAAGCTTTCTTT
NA	TRBV4-3	TRBD2	TRBJ2-7	CASSQDSGSPEQYF	TGCGCCAGCAGCCAAGATAGCGGGAGTCCCGAGCAGTACTTC